A single sample gave rise to the 21 T cell receptor beta chains below, sequenced in a study of shared clonotypes between healthy human individuals. Naive CD8 cells comprised CD45RO-negative, CCR7-positively selected cells, excluding terminally differentiated effector memory CD45RA+ cells. Assay used: immunoSEQ multiplex PCR; TCRdb lists only in-frame clones, some missing. This sample carries about 2.1 million clones, about 92% of them seen once, and the ten largest clones take approximately 1.7%. Specimen: naive CD8+ T cells from PBMCs. All receptors come from a man aged 18 to 35 in good health. Some clones in this sample may be carry-over from other donors' samples.

The chain has TRBV19 and TRBJ1-1; possibly TRBD1 for D (5 bases). Trimming removed 5 bases from V and 4 bases from J, with 14 bases in between. CDR1 is LNHDA and CDR2 is SQIVND in the germline V gene (reference sequence). The CDR3 totals 14 residues. The CDR3 DNA is TGTGCCAGTAGTGTCCGGGACGTACTCACTGAAGCTTTCTTT. As protein: CASSVRDVLTEAFF.

The V gene is TRBV4-3, the J gene TRBJ2-2, with TRBD2 as a possible D gene (6 bases). V was shortened by 0 bases and J by 0 bases, with 14 bases between the two germline ends. This CDR3 contains 18 residues. Looked up from germline, CDR1 is LGHNA and CDR2 is YSLEER. This CDR3 reads CASSQETPLATNTGELFF. The CDR3 DNA reads TGCGCCAGCAGCCAAGAAACCCCACTAGCCACGAACACCGGGGAGCTGTTTTTT.

The chain links TRBV28 to TRBJ2-3, with TRBD2 matching over 9 bases. V shed 1 base, J shed 1 base, and the junction held 6 bases outside the gene matches. CDR3 length: 17 amino acids. Germline assignment: CDR1 MDHEN and CDR2 SYDVKM. CDR3: CASSLLREGYGTDTQYF. CDR3 DNA sequence: TGTGCCAGCAGTTTATTGCGGGAGGGGTACGGCACAGATACGCAGTATTTT.

The V and J genes are TRBV19 and TRBJ2-3; unclear D gene. This CDR3 region has 14 residues. V lost 5 bases and J lost 4, with 13 bases in between. CDR1 and CDR2 from the germline V gene are LNHDA and SQIVND (reference sequence). CDR3 DNA sequence: TGTGCCAGTAGTCCCTGGCTATTAGCAGATACGCAGTATTTT. This encodes CASSPWLLADTQYF.

V usage is TRBV7-6 and J usage is TRBJ2-1, with 8 nucleotides matching TRBD2. The junction had 4 bases not matched to a gene; V was cut back by 3 bases and J by 3 bases. Germline CDR1 reads SGHVS; CDR2 reads FNYEAQ. The CDR3 totals 15 residues. CDR3 nucleotides: TGTGCCAGCAGCTTTTTAAGCGGGGGCTACAATGAGCAGTTCTTC. It is translated as CASSFLSGGYNEQFF. The whole variable domain, remainder taken from reference TRBV7-6 and TRBJ2-1, is GAGVSQSPRYKVTKRGQDVALRCDPISGHVSLYWYRQALGQGPEFLTYFNYEAQQDKSGLPNDRFSAERPEGSISTLTIQRTEQRDSAMYRCASSFLSGGYNEQFFGPGTRLTVL.

This chain uses TRBV29-1 with TRBJ2-1; 7 bases are shared with TRBD2. The V segment lost 6 bases and the J segment 10 bases; nucleotides outside the gene matches: 9. This CDR3 is 12 amino acids long. The germline V gene has CDR1 SQVTM and CDR2 ANQGSEA. The CDR3 loop reads CSVRAQAGEQFF. The CDR3 DNA reads as TGCAGCGTCCGAGCCCAAGCGGGAGAGCAGTTCTTC.

J is TRBJ2-7 and V is TRBV6-5; weak D call: TRBD2 (5 bases). Deletions cut 2 bases from V and 3 bases from J, with 11 bases between. The CDR3 has 14 amino acids. Germline V gene lookup returns CDR1 MNHEY and CDR2 SVGAGI. The CDR3 loop reads CASSYRESHYEQYF. The DNA for the CDR3 is TGTGCCAGCAGTTACAGGGAGTCTCACTACGAGCAGTACTTC.

The rearrangement joins TRBV4-3 to TRBJ2-3; D gene ambiguous. The CDR3 loop spans 17 amino acids. V was pared by 0 bases and J by 2 bases, with 15 bases between. Germline lookup yields CDR1 LGHNA and CDR2 YSLEER. The CDR3 loop reads CASSQDRIGAITDTQYF. The CDR3 nucleotides read TGCGCCAGCAGCCAAGATCGAATAGGTGCCATCACAGATACGCAGTATTTT.

The CDR3 DNA is TGTGCCAGCAGCACGACAGGGAACTATGGCTACACCTTC. This codes for CASSTTGNYGYTF. The genes are TRBV28 and TRBJ1-2, with 7 nucleotides matching TRBD1. The V gene end was trimmed by 6 bases and the J gene end by 2 bases; junction bases not matched to a gene: 3. The CDR3 loop spans 13 amino acids. Germline loops: CDR1 MDHEN, CDR2 SYDVKM.

This clone was detected only a few times. This specimen includes other DNA sequences encoding the same CDR3. The V call is TRBV27, the J call TRBJ2-1, with no clear D. This CDR3 is 13 amino acids long. V dropped 2 bases and J dropped 0 bases, with 2 bases sitting between them. Germline V gene data show CDR1 as MNHEY and CDR2 as SMNVEV (reference sequence). CDR3: CASSLSSYNEQFF. CDR3 DNA sequence: TGTGCCAGCAGTTTAAGCTCCTACAATGAGCAGTTCTTC.

The table lists this clone with a few counts. The CDR3 nucleotides are TGTGCCAGCTCACCATCCGGGGAGCTGTTTTTT. This translates into CASSPSGELFF. This rearrangement joins TRBV18 to TRBJ2-2; no clear D gene. V was shortened by 2 bases and J by 6 bases, with 1 base between the two germline ends. Germline V gives CDR1 KGHSH, CDR2 LQKENI. The CDR3 covers 11 residues.

This chain connects TRBV15 to TRBJ2-1; D gene unclear. Trimming shortened V by 1 base and J by 0 bases, and 7 bases separated the two germline ends. This CDR3 contains 15 residues. Germline loops: CDR1 LNHNV, CDR2 YYDKDF (reference sequence). CDR3 nucleotide sequence: TGTGCCACCAGCAGAGTAGTCGGCTCCTACAATGAGCAGTTCTTC. This codes for CATSRVVGSYNEQFF.

This chain connects TRBV7-3 to TRBJ2-6, with D perhaps matching TRBD2 (5 bases). The CDR3 sequence is 17 residues long. Germline V lookup: CDR1 SGHTA, CDR2 FQGTGA. V was trimmed by 6 bases and J by 0 bases, leaving 15 bases between them. The CDR3 sequence: CASRAAPGISGANVLTF. CDR3 nucleotides: TGTGCCAGCAGGGCGGCGCCGGGAATCTCTGGGGCCAACGTCCTGACTTTC. The whole variable domain, remainder taken from reference TRBV7-3 and TRBJ2-6, is GAGVSQTPSNKVTEKGKYVELRCDPISGHTALYWYRQSLGQGPEFLIYFQGTGAADDSGLPNDRFFAVRPEGSVSTLKIQRTERGDSAVYLCASRAAPGISGANVLTFGAGSRLTVL.

The chain carries TRBV27 and TRBJ2-7; a possible D gene is TRBD1 (6 bases). The germline V gene has CDR1 MNHEY and CDR2 SMNVEV (reference sequence). The CDR3 consists of 14 residues. V was shortened by 9 bases and J by 3 bases, with 18 bases between the two germline ends. In DNA, the CDR3 is TGTGCCAGACACCAGAGGTACAGGGTCTACGAGCAGTACTTC. Its translation: CARHQRYRVYEQYF.

To note about this clone: The same CDR3 is also encoded by other DNA sequences in this sample. The chain has TRBV19 and TRBJ2-7; D call uncertain. The CDR3 runs 12 residues. V lost 6 bases and J 2 bases, leaving 8 bases between the germline ends. Germline V gene sequence: CDR1 LNHDA, CDR2 SQIVND (reference sequence). The CDR3 DNA reads TGTGCCAGTAGCCCTAGTACCTACGAGCAGTACTTC. Encoded protein: CASSPSTYEQYF.

This chain links TRBV5-1 with TRBJ1-1; 7 nucleotides line up with TRBD1. The junction had 5 bases not matched to a gene; V was cut back by 2 bases and J by 4 bases. CDR1 and CDR2 (germline): SGHRS, YFSETQ. The CDR3 is made up of 14 amino acids. The CDR3 DNA follows: TGCGCCAGCAGCTTCCGATCAGGGGGCACTGAAGCTTTCTTT. Protein product: CASSFRSGGTEAFF.

The J gene is TRBJ2-3, the V gene TRBV2; TRBD1 might be the D (6 bases). The V gene's germline CDR1 is SNHLY and CDR2 FYNNEI. Between the trimmed V and J ends, which lost 10 bases and 4 bases, there was a span of 24 bases. The CDR3 is 16 residues long. CDR3 protein: CATRGYRDKRPDTQYF. For the CDR3, the DNA is TGTGCCACTAGGGGCTACCGGGACAAAAGACCAGATACGCAGTATTTT.

About this clone itself: Other DNA sequences in this specimen translate into the identical CDR3. The rearrangement links TRBV4-1 to TRBJ2-7, with D hard to call. Per germline, CDR1 MGHRA and CDR2 YSYEKL. Trimming pared 0 bases from V and 1 base from J, leaving 7 bases between. This CDR3 has 14 residues. In nucleotides, the CDR3 is TGCGCCAGCAGCCAAGAGGCAGTTTCCTACGAGCAGTACTTC. It is translated as CASSQEAVSYEQYF.

To note about this clone: The sample holds other DNA sequences that translate to the same CDR3. J is TRBJ2-1 and V is TRBV5-4; the match to TRBD2 covers 9 bases. Germline loops: CDR1 SGHNT, CDR2 YYREEE (reference sequence). This CDR3 is 15 amino acids long. The V segment lost 3 bases and the J segment 5 bases; nucleotides outside the gene matches: 6. The DNA of the CDR3 is TGTGCCAGCAGCTCAGGGCTAGCGGGAAACAATGAGCAGTTCTTC. Protein sequence: CASSSGLAGNNEQFF.

Comments on this clone: Other nucleotide sequences in the sample specify the same CDR3. The chain employs TRBV27 and TRBJ2-1; D perhaps matches TRBD2 (6 bases). Germline V gives CDR1 MNHEY, CDR2 SMNVEV (reference sequence). The CDR3 runs to 15 residues. Trimming removed 3 bases at V and 0 bases at J, with 9 bases between. In DNA form, the CDR3 reads TGTGCCAGCAGTTTGGTCGGGAGCTCCTACAATGAGCAGTTCTTC. Its protein product is CASSLVGSSYNEQFF.

The rearrangement links TRBV5-4 to TRBJ1-4, with TRBD1 as a possible D gene (5 bases). Trimming left V 2 bases short and J 8 bases short, with 16 bases between. Germline assignment: CDR1 SGHNT and CDR2 YYREEE (reference sequence). CDR3 length equals 15 residues. CDR3 loop: CASSFFGGTPEKLFF. CDR3 in DNA: TGTGCCAGCAGCTTCTTCGGTGGGACGCCAGAAAAACTGTTTTTT.